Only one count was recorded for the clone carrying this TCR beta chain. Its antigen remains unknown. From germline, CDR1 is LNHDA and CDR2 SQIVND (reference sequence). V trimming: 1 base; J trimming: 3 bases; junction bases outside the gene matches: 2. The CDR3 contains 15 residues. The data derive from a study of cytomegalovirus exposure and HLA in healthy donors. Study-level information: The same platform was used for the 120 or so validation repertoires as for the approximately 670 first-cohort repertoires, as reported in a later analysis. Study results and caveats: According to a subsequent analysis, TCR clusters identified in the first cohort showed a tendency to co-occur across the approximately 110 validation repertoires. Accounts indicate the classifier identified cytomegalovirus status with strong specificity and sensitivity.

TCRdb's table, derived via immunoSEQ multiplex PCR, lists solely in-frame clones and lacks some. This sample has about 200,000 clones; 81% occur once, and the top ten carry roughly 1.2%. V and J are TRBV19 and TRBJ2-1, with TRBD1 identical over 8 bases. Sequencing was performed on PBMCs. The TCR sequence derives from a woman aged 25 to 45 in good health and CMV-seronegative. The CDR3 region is CASSIGGTGYNEQFF. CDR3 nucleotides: TGTGCCAGTAGTATAGGAGGGACAGGCTACAATGAGCAGTTCTTC. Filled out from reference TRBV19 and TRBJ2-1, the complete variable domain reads DGGITQSPKYLFRKEGQNVTLSCEQNLNHDAMYWYRQDPGQGLRLIYYSQIVNDFQKGDIAEGYSVSREKKESFPLTVTSAQKNPTAFYLCASSIGGTGYNEQFFGPGTRLTVL.